The rows below give T cell receptor beta chains drawn from one sample of a study of cytomegalovirus exposure and HLA in healthy donors. Measured with immunoSEQ multiplex PCR; TCRdb has only the in-frame clones, and not every one. This sample yields under 150,000 clones, of which roughly 77% are seen a single time; roughly 2% belongs to the top ten. The sequenced material came from PBMCs. These receptors were collected from a man aged 25-45 years in good health and CMV-seronegative. Both conserved end residues are part of each CDR3. A D gene is named only where the DNA matches it firmly. Only part of the rows carry a size: once, few, many, or a class if the clone is expanded.

d_call	v_call	clone_size	j_call	cdr3_nt	cdr3_aa
TRBD2	TRBV5-6	-	TRBJ2-7	TGTGCCAGCAGCGTTAGCGGGCCCTACGAGCAGTACTTC	CASSVSGPYEQYF
TRBD2	TRBV18	once	TRBJ2-7	TGTGCCAGCTCACCACGTAGCGGGAGGGCTCAGGGCGAGCAGTACTTC	CASSPRSGRAQGEQYF
TRBD1	TRBV6-5	-	TRBJ2-1	TGTGCCAGCAGTTACGTTGGACAGGGGCCTAACAATGAGCAGTTCTTC	CASSYVGQGPNNEQFF
TRBD2	TRBV27	-	TRBJ2-7	TGTGCCAGCAGTTTGGGGGACGGGGGGACCTACGAGCAGTACTTC	CASSLGDGGTYEQYF
TRBD2	TRBV28	-	TRBJ2-1	TGTGCCAGCAGTCCTATTAGCGGGACCACCTACAATGAGCAGTTCTTC	CASSPISGTTYNEQFF
TRBD2	TRBV28	-	TRBJ2-7	TGTGCCAGCAGTTTGTGGGGGACTAGCGGGGACTACGAGCAGTACTTC	CASSLWGTSGDYEQYF
TRBD2	TRBV5-4	-	TRBJ2-5	TGTGCCAGCAGCACCCGCGGGGGGAGGCAAGAGACCCAGTACTTC	CASSTRGGRQETQYF
-	TRBV27	once	TRBJ2-1	TGTGCCAGCAGTCCTCCAGCCGGAGGGCCATCAGGTGAGCAGTTCTTC	CASSPPAGGPSGEQFF
-	TRBV15	-	TRBJ1-4	TGTGCCACCAGCAGAGATAAGGGGGGGGAAAAACTGTTTTTT	CATSRDKGGEKLFF
-	TRBV29-1	-	TRBJ1-1	TGCAGCGCCCGGACACCGGAGGCTTTCTTT	CSARTPEAFF
-	TRBV27	-	TRBJ1-1	TGTGCCAGCAGTTTCAACAGTCTGAACACTGAAGCTTTCTTT	CASSFNSLNTEAFF
TRBD2	TRBV19	-	TRBJ2-3	TGTGCCAGTAGACTAGCGGGAGGGACTACTAGCACAGATACGCAGTATTTT	CASRLAGGTTSTDTQYF
TRBD1	TRBV5-1	-	TRBJ2-3	TGCGCCAGCAGCCGGGGACAGGGTGTCACAGATACGCAGTATTTT	CASSRGQGVTDTQYF
-	TRBV11-2	-	TRBJ2-3	TGTGCCAGCAGCTTAGGGGCGGGGTTGGATACGCAGTATTTT	CASSLGAGLDTQYF
-	TRBV7-2	-	TRBJ1-5	TGTGCCAGCAGCTTCGTGAATCAGCCCCAGCATTTT	CASSFVNQPQHF
TRBD2	TRBV5-1	-	TRBJ2-1	TGCGCCAGCAGCTTGGCCCGGGAGGACTGGATATGGGAGCAGTTCTTC	CASSLAREDWIWEQFF
TRBD2	TRBV9	once	TRBJ2-2	TGTGCCAGCAGCCAAACGACTAGCGGAGTCACCGGGGAGCTGTTTTTT	CASSQTTSGVTGELFF
-	TRBV27	-	TRBJ1-6	TGTGCCAGCTCCTTATCGGGGGGGCCGTCCCTCCACTTT	CASSLSGGPSLHF
-	TRBV28	-	TRBJ2-7	TGTGCCAGCAGCACGGGAGAACCGAGGGAGCAGTACTTC	CASSTGEPREQYF
TRBD2	TRBV6-5	-	TRBJ2-5	TGTGCCAGCAGTTACAGATCGGCGGGGGGAGGGGAGACCCAGTACTTC	CASSYRSAGGGETQYF
TRBD1	TRBV7-9	-	TRBJ1-2	TGTGCCAGCAGCCTTTCCATACAGGGGGCAAATTTCTATGGCTACACCTTC	CASSLSIQGANFYGYTF
-	TRBV10-2	-	TRBJ2-7	TGCGCCAGCAGCCCGATGAGGGTGAGTACCTACGAGCAGTACTTC	CASSPMRVSTYEQYF
TRBD1	TRBV29-1	-	TRBJ2-3	TGCAGCGTTGTACAGGGGAGTTGGACAGATACGCAGTATTTT	CSVVQGSWTDTQYF
-	TRBV5-1	-	TRBJ2-1	TGCGCCAGCAGCCCGACATCTGATTACAATGAGCAGTTCTTC	CASSPTSDYNEQFF
-	TRBV19	-	TRBJ2-1	TGTGCCAGTAGTCGGGGGATATATGAAAATGAGCAGTTCTTC	CASSRGIYENEQFF
TRBD2	TRBV10-3	few	TRBJ2-1	TGTGCCATCAGTGATACTAGCGTCGGCTCCTACAATGAGCAGTTCTTC	CAISDTSVGSYNEQFF
-	TRBV10-3	-	TRBJ1-2	TGTGCCATCAGTCATAAGGACAGCATCGAGGGCTACACCTTC	CAISHKDSIEGYTF
-	TRBV6-5	-	TRBJ1-1	TGTGCCAGCAGTTACGCGGGACTCTCGAACACTGAAGCTTTCTTT	CASSYAGLSNTEAFF
-	TRBV5-4	-	TRBJ2-3	TGTGCCAGCAGCTTGGCGGGGGGCCTGGCAGATACGCAGTATTTT	CASSLAGGLADTQYF
TRBD1	TRBV6-5	-	TRBJ1-1	TGTGCCAGCAGTGAGACAGGGGAGGCTGAAGCTTTCTTT	CASSETGEAEAFF
TRBD1	TRBV19	-	TRBJ1-5	TGTGCCAGTTTCGGGACAGGGAATCAGCCCCAGCATTTT	CASFGTGNQPQHF
TRBD2	TRBV19	-	TRBJ2-5	TGTGCCAGTAGTATACTCGCGGGAGGTTTAGAGACCCAGTACTTC	CASSILAGGLETQYF
TRBD2	TRBV7-6	once	TRBJ2-1	TGTGCCAGCAGGCAGGAGCGGGGGGCCCACAATGAGCAGTTCTTC	CASRQERGAHNEQFF
TRBD1	TRBV15	-	TRBJ1-5	TGTGCCACCAGCAGGCACAGGGGACAGCCCCAGCATTTT	CATSRHRGQPQHF
TRBD2	TRBV6-4	-	TRBJ2-1	TGTGCCAGCAGCAAGCGGGGGGGCCGCAATGAGCAGTTCTTC	CASSKRGGRNEQFF
-	TRBV7-2	-	TRBJ2-2	TGTGCCAGCAGAGTGACTTACACCGGGGAGCTGTTTTTT	CASRVTYTGELFF
-	TRBV5-8	-	TRBJ1-5	TGTGCCAGCAGCTTGGTGGGGTCAGGGATGGGCAATCAGCCCCAGCATTTT	CASSLVGSGMGNQPQHF
-	TRBV9	-	TRBJ2-1	TGTGCCAGCTACCCAGGGGCAGGGGCCCCCTACAATGAGCAGTTCTTC	CASYPGAGAPYNEQFF